This is a list of T cell receptor beta chains from one sample in a study of cytomegalovirus exposure and HLA in healthy donors. Clones were sequenced by immunoSEQ multiplex PCR, and TCRdb holds only the in-frame ones, with some missing. The repertoire holds 60,000 to 85,000 clones, with around two thirds as singletons. The sample consisted of PBMCs. Receptor source: a man in his 60s in good health and CMV-seropositive. Each CDR3 is given without its conserved first and last residue. The listing skips clone size in some rows; elsewhere it reads once, few, many or a size class.

size: .; J: TRBJ2-1; V: TRBV5-4; CDR3: ASGGGPSVNEQF
size: once; J: TRBJ1-1; V: TRBV29-1; CDR3: SVHRASMNTEAF
size: .; J: TRBJ1-4; V: TRBV6-5; CDR3: ATVLNEKLF
size: .; J: TRBJ2-1; V: TRBV2; CDR3: ASSARTGVYNEQF
size: .; J: TRBJ2-2; V: TRBV4-3; CDR3: ASSQDLLEPMGELF
size: .; J: TRBJ2-7; V: TRBV6-1; CDR3: ASKNPQGAPQEQY
size: few; J: TRBJ1-2; V: TRBV6-5; CDR3: ASSRQGHGYT
size: few; J: TRBJ2-1; V: TRBV19; CDR3: ASLGGGSHSYNEQF
size: .; J: TRBJ2-7; V: TRBV6-6; CDR3: ASGTVHEQY
size: .; J: TRBJ2-3; V: TRBV2; CDR3: ASSDPTERGDTDTQY
size: .; J: .; V: TRBV7-9; CDR3: ASSLDGGLYEQY
size: few; J: TRBJ1-5; V: TRBV6-5; CDR3: ASSYSSGNNQPQH
size: .; J: TRBJ2-7; V: TRBV7-9; CDR3: SSSLPGLPYEQY
size: .; J: TRBJ2-1; V: TRBV5-4; CDR3: ASSRFLSGGSVNEQF
size: .; J: TRBJ1-1; V: TRBV29-1; CDR3: SVGGGSGTEAF
size: once; J: TRBJ1-1; V: TRBV7-2; CDR3: ASSLKQGATEAF
size: .; J: TRBJ1-4; V: TRBV6-5; CDR3: ASSYTGSRNEKLF
size: few; J: TRBJ2-1; V: TRBV4-1; CDR3: ASSQLAAYNEQF
size: .; J: TRBJ2-7; V: TRBV18; CDR3: ASSPRQGPYEQY
size: few; J: TRBJ1-2; V: TRBV27; CDR3: ASSPGTAVYGYT
size: .; J: TRBJ2-2; V: TRBV6-4; CDR3: ASRGQGTGELF